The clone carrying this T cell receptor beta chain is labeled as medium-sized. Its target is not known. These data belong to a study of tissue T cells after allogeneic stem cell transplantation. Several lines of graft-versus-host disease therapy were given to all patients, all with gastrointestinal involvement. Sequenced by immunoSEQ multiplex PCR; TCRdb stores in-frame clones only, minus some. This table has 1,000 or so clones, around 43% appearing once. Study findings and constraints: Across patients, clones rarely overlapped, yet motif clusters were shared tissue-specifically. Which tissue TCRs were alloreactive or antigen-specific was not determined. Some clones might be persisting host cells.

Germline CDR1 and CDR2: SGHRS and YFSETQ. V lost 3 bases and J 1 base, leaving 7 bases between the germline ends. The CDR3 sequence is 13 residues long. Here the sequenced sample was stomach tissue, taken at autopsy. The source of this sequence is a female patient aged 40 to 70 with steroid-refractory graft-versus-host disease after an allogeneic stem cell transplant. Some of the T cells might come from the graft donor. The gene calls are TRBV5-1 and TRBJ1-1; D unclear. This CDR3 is CASSSTGNTEAFF. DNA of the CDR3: TGCGCCAGCAGCTCGACCGGGAACACTGAAGCTTTCTTT.